What follows are 27 T cell receptor beta chains derived from one specimen sequenced in a study of regulatory T cells in long-lasting Graves disease. Time point reported: persistent/refractory GD, antithyroid drugs over 5 years with positive TRAb. The authors made the TCR library using RNA they extracted from PBMCs. iRepertoire HTBI primers and Arm-PCR of CDR3 regions built TCR beta libraries. TCRdb ran MiXCR on the multiplex PCR reads and lists one entry per CDR3 protein. The sample shows fewer than 550,000 distinct CDR3 sequences, 20% to 25% of them seen only once. Sample: peripheral blood mononuclear cells (PBMCs), taken when the disease was refractory, from a patient treated with antithyroid drugs. These receptors originate from a female donor with Graves disease.

The table lists this clonotype with many counts. The genes are TRBV7-2 and TRBJ1-1, with unresolved D. V lost 5 bases and J 0 bases, leaving 7 bases between the germline ends. The germline gives CDR1 SGHTA, CDR2 FQGNSA. There are 13 residues in the CDR3. The DNA for the CDR3 is TGTGCCAGCAGCGCTAAATTGAACACTGAAGCTTTCTTT. Its translation: CASSAKLNTEAFF. Full variable domain (missing parts from reference TRBV7-2 and TRBJ1-1): GAGVSQSPSNKVTEKGKDVELRCDPISGHTALYWYRQSLGQGLEFLIYFQGNSAPDKSGLPSDRFSAERTGGSVSTLTIQRTQQEDSAVYLCASSAKLNTEAFFGQGTRLTVV.

This rearrangement joins TRBV28 to TRBJ1-1; no definite D call. V was trimmed by 3 bases and J by 2 bases, leaving 10 bases between them. Germline lookup yields CDR1 MDHEN and CDR2 SYDVKM. The length of the CDR3 is 14 residues. The CDR3, as DNA: TGTGCCAGCAGTTTCACACCCCAAAACACTGAAGCTTTCTTT. Its translation: CASSFTPQNTEAFF. Filled out from reference TRBV28 and TRBJ1-1, the complete variable domain reads DVKVTQSSRYLVKRTGEKVFLECVQDMDHENMFWYRQDPGLGLRLIYFSYDVKMKEKGDIPEGYSVSREKKERFSLILESASTNQTSMYLCASSFTPQNTEAFFGQGTRLTVV.

Many counts were recorded for this clonotype. The chain joins TRBV28 to TRBJ1-2, with D tentatively TRBD1 (5 bases). This CDR3 has 17 amino acids. V was cut by 3 bases and J by 0 bases, with 17 bases left in between. Germline CDR1 and CDR2: MDHEN and SYDVKM. The chain's CDR3 is CASSFPGGDGANYGYTF. CDR3 in DNA: TGTGCCAGCAGTTTCCCGGGGGGGGACGGAGCTAACTATGGCTACACCTTC.

A remark on this clonotype: Because it lacks the conserved phenylalanine or tryptophan at the end, this CDR3 is likely a read error. The chain uses TRBV12-3 or TRBV12-4 and TRBJ1-1; D unresolved. V gave up 6 bases and J gave up 0 bases, with 8 bases separating them. This CDR3 comprises 13 residues. DNA for the CDR3: TGTGCCAGCAGCCAATACATGAACACTGAAGCTTTCCTT. Translation gives CASSQYMNTEAFL.

The chain carries TRBV6-1 and TRBJ1-5, with D tentatively TRBD1 (6 bases). Trimming removed 4 bases from V and 1 base from J, with 14 bases in between. The CDR3 extends over 16 amino acids. Germline values: CDR1 MNHNS, CDR2 SASEGT. DNA of the CDR3: TGTGCCAGCAGTGCATCCAGGGGTTGGAGCAATCAGCCCCAGCATTTT. It specifies CASSASRGWSNQPQHF.

V gene TRBV19 combines with J gene TRBJ1-6; D is undetermined. V lost 7 bases to trimming and J lost 13 bases, with 17 bases between them. This CDR3 is 13 amino acids long. Germline V gene data show CDR1 as LNHDA and CDR2 as SQIVND (reference sequence). The CDR3 protein is CASTNQEAVPLHF. Written as DNA, the CDR3 is TGTGCCAGTACCAATCAGGAGGCCGTCCCCCTCCACTTT.

This clonotype was seen a few times. The J gene is TRBJ2-7, the V gene TRBV7-9, with TRBD2 as a possible D gene (6 bases). Trimming took off 6 bases at V and 1 base at J, with 13 bases between the two ends. This CDR3 region has 14 residues. Germline V gives CDR1 SEHNR, CDR2 FQNEAQ (reference sequence). In nucleotides, the CDR3 is TGTGCCAGCAGTTTTCCGGGACTTTCCTACGAGCAGTACTTC. Protein sequence: CASSFPGLSYEQYF.

J is TRBJ2-5 and V is TRBV6-9, with 9 bases fitting TRBD1. The trim removed 3 bases at V and 7 bases at J, leaving 15 bases unmatched. Germline V lookup: CDR1 MNHGY, CDR2 SVAAGI. The CDR3 runs to 17 residues. The CDR3 sequence: CASSYSGTGPPLGTQYF. CDR3 sequence (DNA): TGTGCCAGCAGTTACTCCGGGACAGGGCCCCCGCTGGGGACCCAGTACTTC.

The chain links TRBV7-2 to TRBJ2-5; 13 bases fit TRBD2. With 3 bases clipped from V and 2 bases from J, the junction kept 3 bases outside the gene matches. The length of the CDR3 is 16 residues. The germline V gene has CDR1 SGHTA and CDR2 FQGNSA. CDR3 in amino acids: CTSSFPLAGGQETQYF. The CDR3 DNA reads as TGTACCAGCAGCTTCCCACTAGCGGGAGGGCAAGAGACCCAGTACTTC.

The rearrangement uses TRBV7-9 and TRBJ1-2, with 7 bases lining up with TRBD1. Germline assignment: CDR1 SEHNR and CDR2 FQNEAQ (reference sequence). The CDR3 sequence is 14 residues long. Trimming took 5 bases from V and 3 from J; bases not matched to a gene: 6. The CDR3 DNA sequence: TGTGCCAGCAGCAGCTTGGGACAGTACTATGGCTACACCTTC. Residues: CASSSLGQYYGYTF. The complete variable domain, with remaining parts taken from reference TRBV7-9 and TRBJ1-2, reads DTGVSQNPRHKITKRGQNVTFRCDPISEHNRLYWYRQTLGQGPEFLTYFQNEAQLEKSRLLSDRFSAERPKGSFSTLEIQRTEQGDSAMYLCASSSLGQYYGYTFGSGTRLTVV.

This clonotype has a count of ten or more. The chain joins TRBV5-6 to TRBJ1-2, with D possibly matching TRBD1 (5 bases). CDR3 size: 14 residues. The V and J ends lost 0 bases and 7 bases respectively, with 13 bases between them. The germline V gene encodes CDR1 SGHDT and CDR2 YYEEEE. The CDR3 DNA follows: TGTGCCAGCAGCTTGGAGCCAGGGAACGGTGGCTACACCTTC. Translation gives CASSLEPGNGGYTF.

This clonotype was seen a few times. This chain connects TRBV9 to TRBJ1-4; 7 bases map to TRBD1. Trimming removed 4 bases from V and 2 bases from J; junction bases left unmatched: 14. In germline, CDR1 is SGDLS, CDR2 YYNGEE. The CDR3 runs to 18 residues. The CDR3 coding sequence is TGTGCCAGCAGCAGCCAGACAGGGACCTTTGTCACTAATGAAAAACTGTTTTTT. As protein: CASSSQTGTFVTNEKLFF.

The CDR3: CASSPSSDFNEQYF. Here the CDR3 DNA reads TGCGCCAGCAGTCCCTCCAGTGATTTCAACGAGCAGTACTTC. V usage is TRBV5-1 and J usage is TRBJ2-7; the D is unclear. The CDR3 is 14 residues long. CDR1 is SGHRS, CDR2 YFSETQ, per germline. Trimming left V 5 bases short and J 5 bases short, with 17 bases between. The whole variable domain, filled in from reference TRBV5-1 and TRBJ2-7, reads KAGVTQTPRYLIKTRGQQVTLSCSPISGHRSVSWYQQTPGQGLQFLFEYFSETQRNKGNFPGRFSGRQFSNSRSEMNVSTLELGDSALYLCASSPSSDFNEQYFGPGTRLTVT.

This clonotype was recorded a few times. CDR3 in amino acids: CASTESGARVYEQYF. The CDR3 bases are TGTGCCAGCACCGAGAGTGGGGCCCGGGTCTACGAGCAGTACTTC. This chain connects TRBV6-1 to TRBJ2-7; perhaps TRBD1 as D (5 bases). Germline loops: CDR1 MNHNS, CDR2 SASEGT. Trimming left V 7 bases short and J 3 bases short, with 19 bases between. The CDR3 length is 15 residues.

The J gene is TRBJ2-7, the V gene TRBV27; no firm D call. CDR1 is MNHEY, CDR2 SMNVEV, per germline (reference sequence). V was shortened by 7 bases and J by 2 bases, with 15 bases between the two germline ends. CDR3 length: 14 amino acids. CDR3 sequence: CASKPDVSPYEQYF. The CDR3 coding sequence is TGTGCCAGCAAGCCCGACGTTTCTCCCTACGAGCAGTACTTC.

The chain has TRBV20-1 and TRBJ2-3; TRBD1 agrees at 8 bases. V trimming: 2 bases; J trimming: 1 base; junction bases outside the gene matches: 2. The CDR3 loop spans 14 amino acids. Germline CDR1 and CDR2: DFQATT and SNEGSKA (reference sequence). The CDR3 reads CSARSGGGTDTQYF. The CDR3 DNA follows: TGCAGTGCTAGATCAGGGGGCGGCACAGATACGCAGTATTTT.

In the case of this clonotype: This clone may be a read error of a much larger clone one base away. The rearrangement uses TRBV6-5 and TRBJ1-4; the D gene is possibly TRBD1 (5 bases). The CDR3 is 14 amino acids. The V gene's germline CDR1 is MNHEY and CDR2 SVGAGI. The CDR3 nucleotides are TGTGCCAGCAGTTGGGACGGAGGAGATGAAAAACTGTCTTTT. Translation gives CASSWDGGDEKLSF.

This clonotype was counted many times. The chain couples TRBV12-3 or TRBV12-4 to TRBJ1-1; 7 positions match TRBD1. V trimming: 7 bases; J trimming: 3 bases; junction bases outside the gene matches: 5. The CDR3 covers 13 residues. The CDR3 region has the DNA TGTGCCAGCAAGGAGGGGGCATACACTGAAGCTTTCTTT. Translating gives CASKEGAYTEAFF.

The chain carries TRBV2 and TRBJ1-3; D uncertain. CDR3 length: 14 residues. V was cut by 6 bases and J by 0 bases, with 9 bases left in between. The germline V gene encodes CDR1 SNHLY and CDR2 FYNNEI. The CDR3 is CASSADNSGNTIYF. For the CDR3, the DNA is TGTGCCAGCAGCGCCGACAACTCTGGAAACACCATATATTTT.

This clonotype was recorded at least ten times. The rearrangement links TRBV28 to TRBJ1-5; D gene unclear. The germline V gene encodes CDR1 MDHEN and CDR2 SYDVKM. This CDR3 contains 17 residues. The V gene lost 2 bases and the J gene lost 9 bases, with 23 bases spanning the gap. CDR3 residues: CASSLGDRPRALVPQHF. CDR3 bases: TGTGCCAGCAGTTTAGGAGACCGTCCCCGGGCCTTGGTGCCCCAGCATTTT.

Remarks on this clonotype: A single base separates this from a much larger clone, so it may be a read error. The chain has TRBV6-5 and TRBJ2-4; 7 nucleotides match TRBD1. CDR1 and CDR2 (germline): MNHEY, SVGAGI. J gave up 11 bases and V 4 bases, and 17 bases lay outside the gene matches. The length of the CDR3 is 16 residues. CDR3 sequence: CASSSTQRQGPNVQYF. As DNA, the CDR3 is TGTGCCAGCAGTTCCACTCAAAGACAGGGACCGAACGTTCAGTACTTC.

The chain employs TRBV14 and TRBJ2-5; a weak D match, TRBD2 (5 bases). The germline V gene encodes CDR1 SGHDN and CDR2 FVKESK. V shed 1 base and J shed 9 bases, with 24 bases lying between them. The CDR3 covers 17 residues. CDR3 DNA: TGTGCCAGCAGCCAAGTACCGCAGCTCAACCACGGGGAGCCCCAGTACTTC. Translating gives CASSQVPQLNHGEPQYF.

This clonotype was counted many times. The rearrangement uses TRBV15 and TRBJ1-3, with D unresolved. The ends were cut back, 0 bases at V and 2 bases at J, with 5 bases in the middle. This CDR3 is 14 amino acids long. Germline V gives CDR1 LNHNV, CDR2 YYDKDF (reference sequence). The CDR3: CATSRDRPGNTIYF. Written as DNA, the CDR3 is TGTGCCACCAGCAGAGATCGGCCTGGAAACACCATATATTTT.

This clonotype was observed many times. The chain joins TRBV12-3 or TRBV12-4 to TRBJ1-2; 10 bases line up with TRBD1. Unmatched junction bases numbered 12, after V lost 7 bases and J lost 4 bases. The CDR3 is 16 residues long. The CDR3 DNA follows: TGTGCCAGCACTAAACAGACAGGGGGCCATCGCTATGGCTACACCTTC. Its translation: CASTKQTGGHRYGYTF.

Concerning this clonotype: This may be a read error: a much more frequent sequence differs by one nucleotide. The CDR3 protein is CASSLSAQSQETQYF. CDR3 bases: TGTGCCAGCAGTTTATCAGCGCAGAGCCAAGAGACCCAGTACTTC. The chain couples TRBV28 to TRBJ2-5; D is unresolved. Trimming cost V 1 base and J 1 base, with 10 bases left between them. The CDR3 sequence is 15 residues long. The germline V gene encodes CDR1 MDHEN and CDR2 SYDVKM.

On this clonotype itself: This may be a read error: a much more frequent sequence differs by one nucleotide. The chain links TRBV6-9 to TRBJ1-2, with no clear D. The CDR3 totals 10 residues. Germline loops: CDR1 MNHGY, CDR2 SVAAGI. CDR3 sequence: CACSLGGYTF. The CDR3 DNA follows: TGTGCCTGCAGTTTAGGTGGCTACACCTTC.

This clonotype was recorded at least ten times. The chain employs TRBV6-1 and TRBJ2-2; the match to TRBD2 covers 11 bases. This CDR3 comprises 18 residues. After removal of 6 bases from V and 2 bases from J, the junction contained 11 bases not matched to a gene. Germline assignment: CDR1 MNHNS and CDR2 SASEGT. The CDR3 DNA reads TGTGCCAGCAGACCACAAGTGGGACTAGCGGACAACACCGGGGAGCTGTTTTTT. Its translation: CASRPQVGLADNTGELFF.